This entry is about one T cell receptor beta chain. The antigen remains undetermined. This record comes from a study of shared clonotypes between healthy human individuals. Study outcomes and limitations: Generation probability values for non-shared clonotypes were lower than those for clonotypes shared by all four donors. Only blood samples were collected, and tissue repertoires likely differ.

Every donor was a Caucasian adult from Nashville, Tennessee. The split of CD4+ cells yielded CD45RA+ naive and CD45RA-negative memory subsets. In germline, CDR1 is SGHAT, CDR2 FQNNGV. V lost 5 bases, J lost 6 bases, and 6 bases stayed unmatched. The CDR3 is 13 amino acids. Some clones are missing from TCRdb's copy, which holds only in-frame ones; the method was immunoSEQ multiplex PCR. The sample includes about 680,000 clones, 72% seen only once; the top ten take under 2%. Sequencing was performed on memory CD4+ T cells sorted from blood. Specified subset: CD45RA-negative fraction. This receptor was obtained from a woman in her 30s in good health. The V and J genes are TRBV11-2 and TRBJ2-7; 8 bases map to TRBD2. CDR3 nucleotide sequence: TGTGCCAGCAGCCCGGGACTAGTAGGCGAGCAGTACTTC. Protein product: CASSPGLVGEQYF.